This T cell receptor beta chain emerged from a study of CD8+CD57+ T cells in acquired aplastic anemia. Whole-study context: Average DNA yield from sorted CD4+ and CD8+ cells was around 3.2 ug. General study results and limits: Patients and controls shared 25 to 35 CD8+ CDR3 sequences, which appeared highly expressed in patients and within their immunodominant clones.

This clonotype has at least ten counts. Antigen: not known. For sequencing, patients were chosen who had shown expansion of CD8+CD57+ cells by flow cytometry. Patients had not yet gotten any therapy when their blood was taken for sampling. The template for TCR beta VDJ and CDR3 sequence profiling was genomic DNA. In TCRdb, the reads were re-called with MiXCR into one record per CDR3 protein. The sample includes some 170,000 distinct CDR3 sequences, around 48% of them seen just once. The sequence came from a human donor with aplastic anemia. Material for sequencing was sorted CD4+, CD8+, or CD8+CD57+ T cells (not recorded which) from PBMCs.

CDR3 loop: CSVQQGGNYGYTF. As DNA, the CDR3 is TGCAGCGTTCAGCAAGGGGGAAACTATGGCTACACCTTC. The V gene is TRBV29-1, the J gene TRBJ1-2; the D gene is possibly TRBD1 (6 bases). This CDR3 spans 13 amino acids. From germline, CDR1 is SQVTM and CDR2 ANQGSEA. Trimming took 5 bases from V and 2 from J, leaving 12 bases between them.